The 21 T cell receptor beta chains reported below all come from one sample, sequenced in a study of chemoradiotherapy in HPV16-positive cancers. Repertoires were generated with immunoSEQ multiplex PCR, while TCRdb's copy carries only in-frame clones and drops some. The sample yields fewer than 20,000 clones, over 65% seen once. The specimen comprised blood, sampled from a patient who underwent chemoradiotherapy. The receptors come from a human donor with HPV-associated anogenital cancer.

The sample holds a few counts of this clone. The sample contains more than one DNA sequence encoding this CDR3. The chain carries TRBV6-5 and TRBJ1-6; possibly TRBD1 for D (5 bases). The CDR3 totals 13 residues. Trimming took 3 bases from V and 10 from J, leaving 10 bases between them. Germline values: CDR1 MNHEY, CDR2 SVGAGI. The CDR3 sequence: CASSYLGESPLHF. As DNA, the CDR3 is TGTGCCAGCAGTTATTTGGGGGAATCACCCCTCCACTTT.

The chain joins TRBV18 to TRBJ1-2, with 9 bases fitting TRBD1. CDR1 and CDR2 (germline): KGHSH, LQKENI. This CDR3 is 15 amino acids long. J gave up 6 bases and V 3 bases, and 8 bases lay outside the gene matches. The CDR3, as DNA: TGTGCCAGCTCACCTCGGGACAGGGATAGGGATGGCTACACCTTC. Translating gives CASSPRDRDRDGYTF.

The rearrangement joins TRBV7-9 to TRBJ1-1; TRBD1 aligns across 9 bases. V lost 1 base, J lost 1 base, and 1 base stayed unmatched. Germline CDR1 is SEHNR and CDR2 is FQNEAQ (reference sequence). This CDR3 comprises 15 residues. The CDR3 DNA is TGTGCCAGCAGCTTAGGGGGACAGGGGAACACTGAAGCTTTCTTT. Protein sequence: CASSLGGQGNTEAFF.

The V and J genes are TRBV9 and TRBJ2-3; D unresolved. Per germline, CDR1 SGDLS and CDR2 YYNGEE. This CDR3 has 15 amino acids. V lost 2 bases, J lost 2 bases, and 12 bases lay in between. CDR3 residues: CASSVLDSYTDTQYF. The CDR3 nucleotides read TGTGCCAGCAGCGTTCTAGACTCGTACACAGATACGCAGTATTTT.

The V call is TRBV9, the J call TRBJ2-7; weak D call: TRBD2 (6 bases). The germline V and J ends were trimmed by 0 bases and 7 bases, with 11 bases remaining between them. This CDR3 has 13 residues. The germline V gene has CDR1 SGDLS and CDR2 YYNGEE. The CDR3 reads CASSVEGGREQYF. CDR3 bases: TGTGCCAGCAGCGTAGAAGGAGGGAGAGAGCAGTACTTC.

V usage is TRBV7-9 and J usage is TRBJ2-5; TRBD2 matches at 9 bases. Germline trimming cut 3 bases from V and 5 bases from J; bases unmatched to any gene: 4. Germline V gene data show CDR1 as SEHNR and CDR2 as FQNEAQ (reference sequence). The CDR3 is made up of 14 amino acids. For the CDR3, the DNA is TGTGCCAGCAGCTTCGGGACTAGCTTTGAGACCCAGTACTTC. This gives the protein CASSFGTSFETQYF.

CDR3 nucleotide sequence: TGTGCCAGCAGTACCCGCTCTGGGGCCAACGTCCTGACTTTC. Translation gives CASSTRSGANVLTF. V usage is TRBV6-5 and J usage is TRBJ2-6; no reliable D call. From germline, CDR1 is MNHEY and CDR2 SVGAGI. V was pared by 5 bases and J by 0 bases, with 5 bases between. CDR3 length equals 14 residues.

The chain employs TRBV19 and TRBJ2-3; 10 bases agree with TRBD1. Trimming at V came to 4 bases and at J to 6 bases, leaving 7 bases not matched to a gene. The germline CDR1 and CDR2 sequences are LNHDA and SQIVND (reference sequence). The CDR3 runs 15 residues. The CDR3 protein is CASSKVTGGRDTQYF. CDR3 sequence (DNA): TGTGCCAGTAGTAAAGTGACAGGGGGCAGGGATACGCAGTATTTT.

The chain has TRBV2 and TRBJ1-2; D may be TRBD1 (5 bases). The CDR3 covers 14 residues. Per the germline V gene, CDR1 is SNHLY and CDR2 is FYNNEI. Trimming pared 6 bases from V and 3 bases from J, leaving 14 bases between. The CDR3 here is CASRGDRMDYGYTF. The CDR3 DNA reads as TGTGCCAGCAGGGGGGACCGGATGGACTATGGCTACACCTTC.

The chain has TRBV11-2 and TRBJ1-3, with D possibly TRBD1 on 6 matching bases. The germline V and J ends were trimmed by 2 bases and 0 bases, with 11 bases remaining between them. Looked up from germline, CDR1 is SGHAT and CDR2 is FQNNGV. The length of the CDR3 is 16 residues. This chain's CDR3 is CASSLRGATSGNTIYF. Written as DNA, the CDR3 is TGTGCCAGCAGCTTAAGGGGGGCCACCTCTGGAAACACCATATATTTT.

This clone has more than one count but fewer than ten. The gene calls are TRBV7-3 and TRBJ2-1; 7 bases are a match to TRBD1. The V and J ends lost 1 base and 6 bases, in that order; junction bases with no gene match: 6. Germline values: CDR1 SGHTA, CDR2 FQGTGA. The length of the CDR3 is 15 residues. DNA of the CDR3: TGTGCCAGCAGCTTAAATACAGGGGTTCGCAATGAGCAGTTCTTC. Encoded protein: CASSLNTGVRNEQFF.

This chain uses TRBV18 with TRBJ1-1; the D gene is possibly TRBD1 (5 bases). Germline V gene data show CDR1 as KGHSH and CDR2 as LQKENI. The V end was cut by 6 bases, the J end by 0 bases, with 14 bases between. This CDR3 is 15 amino acids long. The CDR3 region is CASSESGPLNTEAFF. CDR3 nucleotides: TGTGCCAGCTCCGAGTCAGGGCCCCTGAACACTGAAGCTTTCTTT. Together with reference TRBV18 and TRBJ1-1, the CDR3 gives the full variable domain: NAGVMQNPRHLVRRRGQEARLRCSPMKGHSHVYWYRQLPEEGLKFMVYLQKENIIDESGMPKERFSAEFPKEGPSILRIQQVVRGDSAAYFCASSESGPLNTEAFFGQGTRLTVV.

This chain uses TRBV19 with TRBJ1-4, with TRBD1 matching 7 bases. Germline V gene lookup returns CDR1 LNHDA and CDR2 SQIVND (reference sequence). The CDR3 loop spans 15 amino acids. With V trimmed by 5 bases and J by 8 bases, 11 bases remained unmatched. This chain's CDR3 is CASSHNQGVGEKLFF. The DNA for the CDR3 is TGTGCCAGTAGTCATAATCAGGGGGTAGGCGAAAAACTGTTTTTT.

CDR3 DNA sequence: TGTGCCAGCAGCTTATCAACAGATACGCAGTATTTT. Amino acids: CASSLSTDTQYF. The chain joins TRBV7-6 to TRBJ2-3; no clear D gene. CDR1 and CDR2 (germline): SGHVS, FNYEAQ. The ends were cut back, 2 bases at V and 3 bases at J, with 3 bases in the middle. The CDR3 has 12 amino acids.

The CDR3 DNA is TGCGCCAGCACAGACTCTCTGGGGGTTAACAATGAGCAGTTCTTC. Translated, it gives CASTDSLGVNNEQFF. This chain uses TRBV5-1 with TRBJ2-1; the D gene could be TRBD1 or TRBD2 (5 bases each). CDR1 is SGHRS and CDR2 is YFSETQ in the germline V gene. Trimming left V 6 bases short and J 5 bases short, with 18 bases between. The CDR3 sequence is 15 residues long.

This sequence joins TRBV6-5 and TRBJ2-7, with 7 positions matching TRBD1. Germline values: CDR1 MNHEY, CDR2 SVGAGI. The CDR3 contains 15 residues. The ends lost 6 bases at V and 6 bases at J; junction bases unmatched: 14. CDR3 DNA sequence: TGTGCCAGCAGACCCTCCGCGCCTACAGGGGCCGAGCAGTACTTC. Its translation is CASRPSAPTGAEQYF.

This rearrangement joins TRBV5-5 to TRBJ2-2; D remains ambiguous. Deletions cut 4 bases from V and 2 bases from J, with 9 bases between. This CDR3 comprises 14 residues. The germline gives CDR1 SGHKS, CDR2 YYEKEE (reference sequence). This CDR3 is CASSPRSNTGELFF. CDR3 nucleotides: TGTGCCAGCAGCCCCCGGTCCAACACCGGGGAGCTGTTTTTT.

The chain joins TRBV9 to TRBJ1-1, with D maybe TRBD1 (5 bases). The V end lost 1 base, the J end lost 1 base, and 8 bases lay between the germline ends. Germline V lookup: CDR1 SGDLS, CDR2 YYNGEE. The CDR3 is made up of 14 amino acids. CDR3 in amino acids: CASSVQGENTEAFF. DNA for the CDR3: TGTGCCAGCAGCGTACAGGGAGAGAACACTGAAGCTTTCTTT.

The DNA for the CDR3 is TGTGCCAGCAGCTTAGCGGCAGGGAGTTTGAATGAGCAGTTCTTC. Its protein product is CASSLAAGSLNEQFF. The chain joins TRBV7-6 to TRBJ2-1; perhaps D is TRBD1 or TRBD2 (5 bases each). Looked up from germline, CDR1 is SGHVS and CDR2 is FNYEAQ. V was pared by 0 bases and J by 7 bases, with 13 bases between. The CDR3 length is 15 residues.

The genes are TRBV5-6 and TRBJ2-5, with D perhaps matching TRBD1 (6 bases). V lost 6 bases, J lost 6 bases, and 15 bases lay in between. Per germline, CDR1 SGHDT and CDR2 YYEEEE. This CDR3 is 13 amino acids long. The CDR3 nucleotides read TGTGCCAGCACCCAGCAGGGGACGCAGACCCAGTACTTC. This translates into CASTQQGTQTQYF. Complete variable domain (other parts from reference TRBV5-6 and TRBJ2-5): DAGVTQSPTHLIKTRGQQVTLRCSPKSGHDTVSWYQQALGQGPQFIFQYYEEEERQRGNFPDRFSGHQFPNYSSELNVNALLLGDSALYLCASTQQGTQTQYFGPGTRLLVL.

This chain joins TRBV6-4 and TRBJ2-2; unclear D gene. The ends were cut back, 7 bases at V and 0 bases at J, with 9 bases in the middle. The CDR3 covers 14 residues. CDR1 is MRHNA and CDR2 is SNTAGT in the germline V gene. CDR3 nucleotide sequence: TGTGCCAGCATGTACATGTCGAACACCGGGGAGCTGTTTTTT. Amino acids: CASMYMSNTGELFF.